The next 26 T cell receptor beta chains were all read from a single sample in a study of T cells in Graves' hyperthyroidism and ophthalmopathy. RNA transcripts yielded amplified TCR beta CDR3 regions. RT-PCR in the first round (using the HTBI primer set) targeted the TCR CDR3. MiXCR was run by TCRdb on the multiplex PCR reads, yielding one entry per CDR3 protein. The profile shows 350,000 to 400,000 distinct CDR3 sequences, under 20% of them singletons. The source material was blood. The receptors shown here come from a woman aged 18 to 35 with Graves' hyperthyroidism.

This clonotype was counted many times. V gene TRBV18 combines with J gene TRBJ2-7; a possible D gene is TRBD2 (5 bases). The germline gives CDR1 KGHSH, CDR2 LQKENI. This CDR3 is built from 13 residues. The germline V and J ends were trimmed by 6 bases and 3 bases, with 12 bases remaining between them. The CDR3 spells CASSGDLGYEQYF. For the CDR3, the DNA is TGTGCCAGCTCGGGAGATTTGGGCTACGAGCAGTACTTC.

This clonotype was detected many times. The J gene is TRBJ1-2, the V gene TRBV20-1, with D perhaps TRBD1 (5 bases). The V end was cut by 3 bases, the J end by 4 bases, with 15 bases between. The CDR3 covers 14 residues. The germline V gene has CDR1 DFQATT and CDR2 SNEGSKA (reference sequence). For the CDR3, the DNA is TGCAGTGCTAGGCTCCAAGGGGACTTCTATGGCTACACCTTC. This codes for CSARLQGDFYGYTF.

The sample holds a few counts of this clonotype. This chain uses TRBV18 with TRBJ2-5, with 8 bases aligning to TRBD2. Germline V gene sequence: CDR1 KGHSH, CDR2 LQKENI. The CDR3 contains 15 residues. V shed 4 bases, J shed 7 bases, and the junction held 11 bases outside the gene matches. DNA of the CDR3: TGTGCCAGCTCACACCAGCGGGGGCCTCGCGGGACCCAGTACTTC. It codes for CASSHQRGPRGTQYF. Full variable domain (remainder filled in from reference TRBV18 and TRBJ2-5): NAGVMQNPRHLVRRRGQEARLRCSPMKGHSHVYWYRQLPEEGLKFMVYLQKENIIDESGMPKERFSAEFPKEGPSILRIQQVVRGDSAAYFCASSHQRGPRGTQYFGPGTRLLVL.

Ten or more counts support this clonotype. The chain is built from TRBV10-2 and TRBJ2-7; the D gene is possibly TRBD1 (5 bases). This CDR3 has 14 residues. Trimming took off 2 bases at V and 9 bases at J, with 17 bases between the two ends. Looked up from germline, CDR1 is WSHSY and CDR2 is SAAADI. The CDR3 here is CASSEGQGEERQYF. CDR3 sequence (DNA): TGCGCCAGCAGTGAGGGTCAGGGTGAAGAAAGGCAGTACTTC.

This clonotype showed up many times. This sequence joins TRBV30 and TRBJ2-7; D gene ambiguous. This CDR3 has 11 residues. V was cut by 3 bases and J by 1 base, with 4 bases left in between. Germline lookup yields CDR1 GTSNPN and CDR2 SVGIG (reference sequence). The CDR3 is CAWRVSYEQYF. The CDR3, as DNA: TGTGCCTGGAGAGTTTCCTACGAGCAGTACTTC.

CDR3 region: CASRGDGYTF. The DNA for the CDR3 is TGTGCCAGTCGGGGCGATGGCTACACCTTC. The rearrangement links TRBV2 to TRBJ1-2; possibly TRBD1 for D (5 bases). V was cut by 9 bases and J by 6 bases, with 8 bases left in between. CDR3 length: 10 residues. Germline-derived CDR1 and CDR2 are SNHLY and FYNNEI.

Ten or more counts support this clonotype. The gene calls are TRBV2 and TRBJ2-7; the match to TRBD1 covers 7 bases. V dropped 8 bases and J dropped 6; count of bases not matched to a gene: 13. The germline gives CDR1 SNHLY, CDR2 FYNNEI. CDR3 length: 14 amino acids. The CDR3 DNA reads as TGTGCCAGCTTCCTCGACAGGGTCGAACTCGAGCAGTACTTC. Translation: CASFLDRVELEQYF.

This clonotype was seen ten or more times. The V and J genes are TRBV12-3 or TRBV12-4 and TRBJ1-1, with D possibly being TRBD1 (5 bases). Trimming left V 6 bases short and J 9 bases short, with 14 bases between. The CDR3 runs 12 residues. The CDR3 loop reads CASSGGAGKAFF. In DNA, the CDR3 is TGTGCCAGCAGCGGAGGGGCAGGGAAAGCTTTCTTT.

To note about this clonotype: This may be a read error, as it is one base from a much larger clone. The missing conserved phenylalanine or tryptophan at the end of this CDR3 makes a read error likely. The chain employs TRBV12-3 or TRBV12-4 and TRBJ1-2; D not certain. The CDR3 runs 13 residues. V dropped 7 bases and J dropped 4 bases, with 13 bases sitting between them. Here the CDR3 reads CASTGEAFYGYTY. CDR3 nucleotides: TGTGCCAGCACGGGCGAGGCTTTCTATGGCTACACCTAC.

This clonotype showed up just a few times. The V and J genes are TRBV6-5 and TRBJ1-6; D ambiguous. In germline, CDR1 is MNHEY, CDR2 SVGAGI. The CDR3 has 13 residues. Trimming stripped 2 bases from V and 10 bases from J, with 9 bases between. Here the CDR3 reads CASSYQSRSPLHF. CDR3 nucleotides: TGTGCCAGCAGTTACCAGAGCAGGTCACCCCTCCACTTT.

This clonotype was counted between two and nine times. The V call is TRBV19, the J call TRBJ2-2, with 7 bases matching TRBD2. V lost 3 bases to trimming and J lost 2 bases; unmatched junction nucleotides: 3. This CDR3 is 15 amino acids long. Germline values: CDR1 LNHDA, CDR2 SQIVND (reference sequence). CDR3 sequence reads: CASSIWGLNTGELFF. The DNA of the CDR3 is TGTGCCAGTAGTATTTGGGGACTAAACACCGGGGAGCTGTTTTTT. The entire variable domain, with the rest obtained from reference TRBV19 and TRBJ2-2, is as follows: DGGITQSPKYLFRKEGQNVTLSCEQNLNHDAMYWYRQDPGQGLRLIYYSQIVNDFQKGDIAEGYSVSREKKESFPLTVTSAQKNPTAFYLCASSIWGLNTGELFFGEGSRLTVL.

This clonotype was seen ten or more times. Written as DNA, the CDR3 is TGCAGTGCTAGAGAGGGACAGGGACATACTGGGGCCAACGTCCTGACTTTC. Its protein product is CSAREGQGHTGANVLTF. The chain recombines TRBV20-1 with TRBJ2-6, with 9 positions matching TRBD1. The CDR3 loop spans 17 amino acids. Germline CDR1 is DFQATT and CDR2 is SNEGSKA (reference sequence). The trim removed 0 bases at V and 2 bases at J, leaving 5 bases unmatched.

This clonotype was seen a few times. The chain carries TRBV25-1 and TRBJ1-5; D call uncertain. Per the germline V gene, CDR1 is MGHDK and CDR2 is SYGVNS. V was clipped by 6 bases and J by 0 bases, with 27 bases between them. The CDR3 extends over 20 amino acids. CDR3 region: CASRPHSRYPLRDSNQPQHF. CDR3 sequence (DNA): TGTGCCAGCAGACCACATAGCAGGTACCCCTTAAGGGATAGCAATCAGCCCCAGCATTTT.

This clonotype was seen repeatedly, ten times or more. In DNA, the CDR3 is TGTGCCAGCACCCGCGGAGGGGAGCTGTTTTTT. Protein sequence: CASTRGGELFF. V gene TRBV6-1 combines with J gene TRBJ2-2; D is ambiguous. The germline V gene encodes CDR1 MNHNS and CDR2 SASEGT. The CDR3 runs 11 residues. The germline V and J ends were trimmed by 7 bases and 8 bases, with 8 bases remaining between them.

This clonotype came up many times. This chain connects TRBV4-1 to TRBJ2-7; no clear D. This CDR3 spans 13 amino acids. V lost 0 bases to trimming and J lost 3 bases, with 6 bases between them. The germline V gene encodes CDR1 MGHRA and CDR2 YSYEKL. In nucleotides, the CDR3 is TGCGCCAGCAGCCAAGATCTTGGCTACGAGCAGTACTTC. Protein sequence: CASSQDLGYEQYF.

This clonotype was detected ten times or more. This sequence joins TRBV29-1 and TRBJ1-1; 7 nucleotides match TRBD1. The germline V gene has CDR1 SQVTM and CDR2 ANQGSEA. CDR3 length: 16 residues. Trimming removed 3 bases from V and 5 bases from J; junction bases left unmatched: 15. The CDR3 region has the DNA TGCAGCGTTGAGGGGGTCGGGACAGCCGGTATGACTGAAGCTTTCTTT. This encodes CSVEGVGTAGMTEAFF. Combining the CDR3 with reference TRBV29-1 and TRBJ1-1 gives the whole variable domain SAVISQKPSRDICQRGTSLTIQCQVDSQVTMMFWYRQQPGQSLTLIATANQGSEATYESGFVIDKFPISRPNLTFSTLTVSNMSPEDSSIYLCSVEGVGTAGMTEAFFGQGTRLTVV.

V gene TRBV12-3 or TRBV12-4 combines with J gene TRBJ1-1; TRBD1 aligns across 8 bases. The J segment lost 5 bases and the V segment lost 6 bases, leaving 8 bases of the junction unmatched. This CDR3 has 14 residues. CDR3 nucleotide sequence: TGTGCCAGCAGGAGCGACAGGGGTTGGACTGAAGCTTTCTTT. This codes for CASRSDRGWTEAFF.

This clonotype has only a few counts. V gene TRBV12-3 or TRBV12-4 combines with J gene TRBJ1-1; D gene ambiguous. This CDR3 has 13 amino acids. The V end lost 6 bases, the J end lost 1 base, and 9 bases lay between the germline ends. CDR3 loop: CASSGVRNTEAFF. CDR3 nucleotide sequence: TGTGCCAGCAGCGGCGTTAGGAACACTGAAGCTTTCTTT.

This clonotype was seen many times. The chain combines TRBV27 with TRBJ1-2; D unresolved. Germline lookup yields CDR1 MNHEY and CDR2 SMNVEV (reference sequence). This CDR3 region has 13 residues. Trimming pared 5 bases from V and 6 bases from J, leaving 13 bases between. CDR3 DNA sequence: TGTGCCAGCAGTACGTGGCAGGCACATGGCTACACCTTC. As protein: CASSTWQAHGYTF.

This clonotype was recorded many times. The CDR3 is CASGGEDRAYGYTF. DNA of the CDR3: TGTGCCAGCGGGGGGGAGGATCGGGCCTATGGCTACACCTTC. This chain joins TRBV6-1 and TRBJ1-2; D may be TRBD1 (5 bases). The CDR3 covers 14 residues. Trimming removed 8 bases at V and 4 bases at J, with 17 bases between. The germline V gene encodes CDR1 MNHNS and CDR2 SASEGT.

This clonotype was seen many times. The chain couples TRBV20-1 to TRBJ2-5; D not certain. This CDR3 contains 11 residues. Trimming removed 7 bases at V and 5 bases at J, with 11 bases between. The germline CDR1 and CDR2 sequences are DFQATT and SNEGSKA (reference sequence). CDR3 sequence reads: CSVRWKETQYF. Written as DNA, the CDR3 is TGCAGTGTCAGGTGGAAGGAGACCCAGTACTTC.

This clonotype was seen ten or more times. The chain combines TRBV4-1 with TRBJ1-5; 7 bases fit TRBD1. This CDR3 spans 15 amino acids. The V and J ends lost 2 bases and 7 bases, in that order; junction bases with no gene match: 8. CDR1 is MGHRA and CDR2 is YSYEKL in the germline V gene. CDR3 nucleotide sequence: TGCGCCAGCAGCCAATCCAGCAGGGGGTGGCAGCCCCAGCATTTT. This codes for CASSQSSRGWQPQHF.

About this clonotype: At one end, the junction sequence differs from germline, possibly due to a read error. The rearrangement links TRBV6-5 to TRBJ1-1; D call uncertain. This CDR3 is built from 11 residues. Per germline, CDR1 MNHEY and CDR2 SVGAGI. CDR3 in amino acids: CAISYYTEAFF. The CDR3 nucleotides read TGTGCCATCAGTTACTACACTGAAGCTTTCTTT.

This clonotype was counted at least ten times. The genes are TRBV6-5 and TRBJ2-5; TRBD1 aligns across 12 bases. CDR1 is MNHEY and CDR2 is SVGAGI in the germline V gene. This CDR3 region has 15 residues. V was pared by 6 bases and J by 10 bases, with 12 bases of the junction left unmatched. CDR3 bases: TGTGCCAGCAGCCGGATCCGGGACAGGGGGCTTAGCCAGTACTTC. Its protein product is CASSRIRDRGLSQYF.

This clonotype was seen ten or more times. The CDR3 loop reads CATSPSANTGELFF. The DNA for the CDR3 is TGTGCCACCAGTCCTAGCGCGAACACCGGGGAGCTGTTTTTT. This chain joins TRBV24-1 and TRBJ2-2, with D perhaps TRBD2 (6 bases). The CDR3 totals 14 residues. Trimming took 6 bases from V and 0 from J, leaving 7 bases between them. The V gene's germline CDR1 is KGHDR and CDR2 SFDVKD.

This clonotype was observed many times. The V gene is TRBV2, the J gene TRBJ2-2; D is unclear. Germline lookup yields CDR1 SNHLY and CDR2 FYNNEI. V was shortened by 3 bases and J by 2 bases, with 7 bases between the two germline ends. The CDR3 runs to 14 residues. CDR3 sequence reads: CASSDLGNTGELFF. The CDR3 DNA reads TGTGCCAGCAGTGATCTTGGAAACACCGGGGAGCTGTTTTTT.